Listed here are 30 T cell receptor beta chains from one sample, sequenced in a study of T-cell reconstitution after alpha-beta-depleted transplantation in children. It was with unique molecular identifiers that the TCRbeta library was prepared. One entry per CDR3 protein, called by TCRdb with MiXCR from the PCR reads. In the table there are some 490,000 distinct CDR3 sequences, around an eighth of which are singletons. The sequencing used PBMCs from the stem cell graft donor, collected from the stem cell graft. All receptors come from a human donor who donated a stem cell graft to a child with combined immunodeficiency.

In this sample, this clonotype turned up a few times. The chain couples TRBV12-3 or TRBV12-4 to TRBJ2-2, with D perhaps matching TRBD1 (6 bases). This CDR3 spans 14 amino acids. V shed 6 bases and J shed 6 bases, with 14 bases lying between them. CDR3 coding DNA: TGTGCCAGCAGCCAAATTGACAGGCCCGGGGAGCTGTTTTTT. It translates to CASSQIDRPGELFF.

This clonotype has ten or more counts. The chain combines TRBV29-1 with TRBJ2-2; the match to TRBD2 covers 10 bases. V trimming: 3 bases; J trimming: 6 bases; junction bases outside the gene matches: 4. The CDR3 contains 14 residues. Germline loops: CDR1 SQVTM, CDR2 ANQGSEA. The CDR3 reads CSVDLAGAPGELFF. DNA of the CDR3: TGCAGCGTTGATCTAGCGGGAGCCCCCGGGGAGCTGTTTTTT.

This clonotype showed up just a few times. The chain has TRBV20-1 and TRBJ2-3; 10 positions match TRBD1. The ends lost 0 bases at V and 0 bases at J; junction bases unmatched: 12. This CDR3 is built from 19 residues. Germline V lookup: CDR1 DFQATT, CDR2 SNEGSKA (reference sequence). CDR3 protein: CSARDLGTGVTSSTDTQYF. In DNA form, the CDR3 reads TGCAGTGCTAGAGATCTAGGGACAGGGGTAACCTCTAGCACAGATACGCAGTATTTT.

At least ten counts were recorded for this clonotype. A much larger clonotype is one base distant, so this may be a read error. This rearrangement joins TRBV15 to TRBJ2-1; a weak D match, TRBD1 (6 bases). V was trimmed by 3 bases and J by 4 bases, leaving 16 bases between them. This CDR3 comprises 16 residues. The germline CDR1 and CDR2 sequences are LNHNV and YYDKDF (reference sequence). The CDR3 nucleotides read TGTGCCACCAGCAGGGGCCGGGACACGAAATACAATGAGCAGTTCTTC. Protein: CATSRGRDTKYNEQFF.

This clonotype was seen many times. The chain uses TRBV6-2 or TRBV6-3 and TRBJ2-7; D is perhaps TRBD1 (6 bases). V was cut by 2 bases and J by 12 bases, with 11 bases left in between. CDR3 length: 11 amino acids. Germline V gene sequence: CDR1 MNHEY, CDR2 SVGEGT. CDR3 sequence (DNA): TGTGCCAGCAGTTACCCCACAGGGACGTACTTC. This encodes CASSYPTGTYF.

Details on this clonotype: A much more abundant neighbour one base away suggests this may be a read error. The V gene is TRBV29-1, the J gene TRBJ2-3; TRBD2 might be the D (6 bases). The V end was cut by 1 base, the J end by 6 bases, with 14 bases between. This CDR3 region has 14 residues. The V gene's germline CDR1 is SQVTM and CDR2 ANQGSEA. This CDR3 is CSVEGCLAFDTQYF. The CDR3 nucleotides read TGCAGCGTTGAAGGATGTCTAGCGTTCGATACGCAGTATTTT.

Many counts were recorded for this clonotype. The gene calls are TRBV28 and TRBJ2-5; the D is unclear. The V end lost 1 base, the J end lost 5 bases, and 11 bases lay between the germline ends. Germline V lookup: CDR1 MDHEN, CDR2 SYDVKM. The CDR3 is made up of 14 amino acids. The CDR3 spells CASSLFPLGETQYF. The DNA for the CDR3 is TGTGCCAGCAGTTTATTCCCGCTGGGCGAGACCCAGTACTTC.

The chain recombines TRBV4-3 with TRBJ2-3; D possibly matches TRBD1 or TRBD2 (5 bases each). Trimming pared 1 base from V and 3 bases from J, leaving 11 bases between. Germline V gene lookup returns CDR1 LGHNA and CDR2 YSLEER. The CDR3 loop spans 15 amino acids. The CDR3 protein is CASSQGGMVTDTQYF. In DNA, the CDR3 is TGCGCCAGCAGCCAAGGGGGGATGGTTACAGATACGCAGTATTTT.

This clonotype was observed a handful of times. CDR3 loop: CATGGHETDNEQFF. The DNA of the CDR3 is TGTGCCACGGGCGGCCACGAGACGGACAATGAGCAGTTCTTC. This chain connects TRBV24-1 to TRBJ2-1; D is uncertain. V was pared by 10 bases and J by 5 bases, with 17 bases between. CDR1 KGHDR and CDR2 SFDVKD come from the germline V gene. The CDR3 has 14 residues.

This clonotype was seen many times. The chain uses TRBV10-3 and TRBJ2-2; D gene uncertain. The CDR3 runs to 13 residues. Germline-derived CDR1 and CDR2 are ENHRY and SYGVKD. V was clipped by 9 bases and J by 0 bases, with 8 bases between them. The CDR3 here is CAIGASNTGELFF. The CDR3 nucleotides read TGTGCCATAGGAGCCTCGAACACCGGGGAGCTGTTTTTT.

This chain uses TRBV20-1 with TRBJ1-2, with a possible D match to TRBD1 (6 bases). This CDR3 has 14 residues. The V gene's germline CDR1 is DFQATT and CDR2 SNEGSKA (reference sequence). V lost 7 bases and J 8 bases, leaving 23 bases between the germline ends. The CDR3 sequence is CSVGTGTLRPGYTF. CDR3 nucleotide sequence: TGCAGTGTTGGAACCGGGACACTGCGGCCAGGCTACACCTTC.

This clonotype was detected many times. This chain connects TRBV15 to TRBJ2-5; TRBD2 agrees at 7 bases. V was clipped by 0 bases and J by 5 bases; unmatched bases: 12. CDR1 and CDR2 from the germline V gene are LNHNV and YYDKDF (reference sequence). The CDR3 length is 17 residues. CDR3 DNA sequence: TGTGCCACCAGCAGAGAGAGCGGGGCGGTCGGAGGGGAGACCCAGTACTTC. This sequence encodes CATSRESGAVGGETQYF.

The genes are TRBV20-1 and TRBJ2-1; 15 bases align to TRBD2. The germline gives CDR1 DFQATT, CDR2 SNEGSKA (reference sequence). V dropped 3 bases and J dropped 5; count of bases not matched to a gene: 11. This CDR3 is built from 18 residues. CDR3 amino acids: CSARRLGLAGGPNNEQFF. The CDR3 DNA sequence: TGCAGTGCTAGGCGTCTGGGACTAGCGGGGGGACCCAACAATGAGCAGTTCTTC.

The chain joins TRBV30 to TRBJ2-1, with D perhaps matching TRBD1 (5 bases). The CDR3 spans 13 residues. The germline CDR1 and CDR2 sequences are GTSNPN and SVGIG (reference sequence). The germline V and J ends were trimmed by 1 base and 8 bases, with 12 bases remaining between them. CDR3 in amino acids: CAWSDRPLHEQFF. The DNA for the CDR3 is TGTGCCTGGAGTGACAGGCCCCTACATGAGCAGTTCTTC. Using reference TRBV30 and TRBJ2-1 for the parts outside the CDR3, the full variable domain is SQTIHQWPATLVQPVGSPLSLECTVEGTSNPNLYWYRQAAGRGLQLLFYSVGIGQISSEVPQNLSASRPQDRQFILSSKKLLLSDSGFYLCAWSDRPLHEQFFGPGTRLTVL.

This clonotype showed up many times. The rearrangement uses TRBV20-1 and TRBJ1-5, with D unresolved. Germline V CDR1 and CDR2: DFQATT, SNEGSKA (reference sequence). The CDR3 loop spans 18 amino acids. This chain's CDR3 is CSIGLGSADFLSNQPQHF. The CDR3 nucleotides read TGCAGCATTGGGCTTGGAAGCGCCGATTTCCTTAGCAATCAGCCCCAGCATTTT.

The table lists this clonotype with a few counts. V is TRBV6-2 or TRBV6-3 and J is TRBJ1-1; possibly TRBD1 for D (5 bases). Between the trimmed V and J ends, which lost 5 bases and 7 bases, there was a span of 11 bases. The V gene's germline CDR1 is MNHEY and CDR2 SVGEGT. CDR3 length: 12 amino acids. The CDR3 region has the DNA TGTGCCAGCAGTCCTCGACAGAGTGAAGCTTTCTTT. Translated, it gives CASSPRQSEAFF.

In its sample, this clonotype was seen many times. This rearrangement joins TRBV12-3 or TRBV12-4 to TRBJ2-1, with TRBD2 matching over 12 bases. This CDR3 has 16 amino acids. V was pared by 3 bases and J by 4 bases, with 4 bases of the junction left unmatched. CDR3 sequence (DNA): TGTGCCAGCAGTTTTATTCTAGCGGGAGGGTACAATGAGCAGTTCTTC. Protein: CASSFILAGGYNEQFF.

This chain connects TRBV7-9 to TRBJ2-1; 10 positions agree with TRBD1. The CDR3 sequence is 15 residues long. The V and J ends lost 3 bases and 7 bases, in that order; junction bases with no gene match: 6. Germline assignment: CDR1 SEHNR and CDR2 FQNEAQ (reference sequence). CDR3 sequence: CASSFGQGGTNEQFF. Written as DNA, the CDR3 is TGTGCCAGCAGCTTCGGACAGGGGGGTACTAATGAGCAGTTCTTC.

The chain is built from TRBV7-9 and TRBJ1-6; tentatively, D is TRBD1 (5 bases). Germline lookup yields CDR1 SEHNR and CDR2 FQNEAQ (reference sequence). V dropped 0 bases and J dropped 9 bases, with 18 bases sitting between them. CDR3 length equals 17 residues. CDR3: CASSLASGDWGSSPLHF. CDR3 in DNA: TGTGCCAGCAGCTTAGCGAGTGGGGACTGGGGGAGTTCACCCCTCCACTTT. The whole variable domain, filled in from reference TRBV7-9 and TRBJ1-6, reads DTGVSQNPRHKITKRGQNVTFRCDPISEHNRLYWYRQTLGQGPEFLTYFQNEAQLEKSRLLSDRFSAERPKGSFSTLEIQRTEQGDSAMYLCASSLASGDWGSSPLHFGNGTRLTVT.

This chain uses TRBV7-2 with TRBJ2-3; D is unclear. Germline V gives CDR1 SGHTA, CDR2 FQGNSA. V dropped 5 bases and J dropped 4 bases, with 19 bases sitting between them. The CDR3 is 16 residues long. CDR3 protein: CASSPTPGAKADTQYF. The CDR3 nucleotides read TGTGCCAGCAGCCCCACCCCAGGAGCTAAGGCAGATACGCAGTATTTT.

The chain is built from TRBV11-2 and TRBJ2-1; TRBD2 aligns across 11 bases. Looked up from germline, CDR1 is SGHAT and CDR2 is FQNNGV. V gave up 5 bases and J gave up 5 bases; unmatched junction bases: 8. This CDR3 region has 16 residues. The CDR3 sequence is CASSQGLAGGDNEQFF. CDR3 bases: TGTGCCAGCAGCCAGGGGCTAGCGGGGGGCGACAATGAGCAGTTCTTC.

This clonotype was recorded many times. The chain has TRBV29-1 and TRBJ2-1; D is undetermined. Trimming removed 0 bases from V and 4 bases from J, with 10 bases in between. This CDR3 is built from 14 residues. The germline CDR1 and CDR2 sequences are SQVTM and ANQGSEA. CDR3 protein: CSVEEGYLYNEQFF. CDR3 coding DNA: TGCAGCGTTGAAGAAGGCTATTTATACAATGAGCAGTTCTTC.

The chain joins TRBV7-9 to TRBJ2-7; weak D call: TRBD2 (6 bases). Trimming took off 10 bases at V and 3 bases at J, with 19 bases between the two ends. CDR3 length: 14 residues. Germline values: CDR1 SEHNR, CDR2 FQNEAQ (reference sequence). The CDR3 reads CATAGGSSFYEQYF. The CDR3 region has the DNA TGTGCCACCGCTGGGGGGTCGTCGTTCTACGAGCAGTACTTC.

The V gene is TRBV28, the J gene TRBJ2-7, with D possibly matching TRBD2 (6 bases). Germline CDR1 is MDHEN and CDR2 is SYDVKM. The V and J ends lost 7 bases and 4 bases respectively, with 17 bases between them. The CDR3 extends over 14 amino acids. CDR3 in DNA: TGTGCCAGCACCCGCGGGGACGGTGTTTACGAGCAGTACTTC. Amino acid sequence: CASTRGDGVYEQYF.

This clonotype was observed a few times. This chain joins TRBV7-2 and TRBJ2-1; 9 bases line up with TRBD2. This CDR3 has 15 amino acids. Per germline, CDR1 SGHTA and CDR2 FQGNSA. The V segment lost 1 base and the J segment 6 bases; nucleotides outside the gene matches: 4. The CDR3 loop is CASSLGSGRINEQFF. The CDR3 coding sequence is TGTGCCAGCAGCTTAGGGAGCGGGAGGATCAATGAGCAGTTCTTC. Full variable domain (remainder filled in from reference TRBV7-2 and TRBJ2-1): GAGVSQSPSNKVTEKGKDVELRCDPISGHTALYWYRQSLGQGLEFLIYFQGNSAPDKSGLPSDRFSAERTGGSVSTLTIQRTQQEDSAVYLCASSLGSGRINEQFFGPGTRLTVL.

This clonotype was detected only once. The rearrangement links TRBV7-8 to TRBJ2-2; 7 bases are a match to TRBD2. V lost 5 bases, J lost 5 bases, and 2 bases stayed unmatched. CDR3 length equals 13 residues. CDR1 and CDR2 from the germline V gene are SGHVS and FQNEAQ. CDR3 residues: CASSTRETGELFF. The CDR3 DNA follows: TGTGCCAGCAGCACGCGGGAGACCGGGGAGCTGTTTTTT.

This clonotype was recorded many times. The chain employs TRBV29-1 and TRBJ2-1; maybe TRBD2 (6 bases). With 8 bases removed from V and 3 bases from J, the gap between germline ends came to 11 bases. CDR3 length: 12 residues. Germline values: CDR1 SQVTM, CDR2 ANQGSEA. Here the CDR3 DNA reads TGCAGCCCCTTAGCGGACTACAATGAGCAGTTCTTC. The encoded protein is CSPLADYNEQFF.

This clonotype was seen only a few times. The V and J genes are TRBV29-1 and TRBJ2-5; 11 bases match TRBD1. This CDR3 has 15 amino acids. Germline lookup yields CDR1 SQVTM and CDR2 ANQGSEA. V lost 3 bases, J lost 4 bases, and 7 bases stayed unmatched. CDR3 sequence reads: CSVDIGTGGRETQYF. The CDR3 DNA follows: TGCAGCGTTGATATAGGGACAGGGGGGAGAGAGACCCAGTACTTC.

This clonotype was detected ten times or more. This rearrangement joins TRBV29-1 to TRBJ2-1; 8 nucleotides line up with TRBD2. J gave up 3 bases and V 4 bases, and 8 bases lay outside the gene matches. Germline V CDR1 and CDR2: SQVTM, ANQGSEA. This CDR3 comprises 15 residues. The CDR3 sequence is CSVVPGGIDYNEQFF. The CDR3 coding sequence is TGCAGCGTTGTCCCGGGAGGGATTGACTACAATGAGCAGTTCTTC.

This clonotype was observed at least ten times. This chain links TRBV30 with TRBJ1-1; the D gene is possibly TRBD1 (5 bases). Between the trimmed V and J ends, which lost 2 bases and 8 bases, there was a span of 15 bases. CDR1 and CDR2 (germline): GTSNPN, SVGIG (reference sequence). The CDR3 covers 13 residues. In nucleotides, the CDR3 is TGTGCCTGGAGTAAGGGCCCAGGGCTCGAAGCTTTCTTT. This sequence encodes CAWSKGPGLEAFF.